The TCR beta chain described here comes from a study of T cells in Graves' hyperthyroidism and ophthalmopathy. Study-wide context: Before treatment of any kind, peripheral blood was taken at initial diagnosis.

CDR1 is SGDLS, CDR2 YYNGEE, per germline. The V end was cut by 1 base, the J end by 0 bases, with 7 bases between. The CDR3 contains 14 residues. This clonotype was seen a few times. The antigen remains unidentified. The hyperthyroidism patients had all been newly diagnosed, and their disease duration was under 2 months. Their ages ranged from 18 to 65 years. General study results and limits: The model forecast ophthalmopathy, anticipating it by a median about six months before onset. Most thyroid clonotypes expanded above 0.001 were also detected in blood.

Amplified regions were TCR beta CDR3 sequences from RNA transcripts. During a first-round RT-PCR of the TCR CDR3, the HTBI primer set was used. TCRdb re-called the multiplex PCR reads through MiXCR, storing one row per CDR3 protein. The repertoire consists of about 350,000 distinct CDR3 sequences, with roughly 15% occurring once and the leading ten covering 30% to 40%. Sequencing used blood. The sequence came from a woman aged 25 to 39 with Graves' hyperthyroidism that later progressed to Graves' ophthalmopathy. This chain links TRBV9 with TRBJ1-1; D unresolved. The CDR3 DNA reads TGTGCCAGCAGCGTAATAGGGTTGAACACTGAAGCTTTCTTT. This codes for CASSVIGLNTEAFF. The whole variable domain, filled in from reference TRBV9 and TRBJ1-1, reads DSGVTQTPKHLITATGQRVTLRCSPRSGDLSVYWYQQSLDQGLQFLIQYYNGEERAKGNILERFSAQQFPDLHSELNLSSLELGDSALYFCASSVIGLNTEAFFGQGTRLTVV.